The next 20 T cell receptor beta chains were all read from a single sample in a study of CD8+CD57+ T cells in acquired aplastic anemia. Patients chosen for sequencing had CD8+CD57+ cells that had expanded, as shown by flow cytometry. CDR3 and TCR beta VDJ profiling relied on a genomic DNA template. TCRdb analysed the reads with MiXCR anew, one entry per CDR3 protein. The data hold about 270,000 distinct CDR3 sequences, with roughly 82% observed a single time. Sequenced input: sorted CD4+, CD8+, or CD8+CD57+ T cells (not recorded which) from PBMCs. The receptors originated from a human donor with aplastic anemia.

CDR3 in amino acids: CASSGPADDGTDEQYF. Here the CDR3 DNA reads TGTGCCAGCAGTGGCCCGGCGGACGATGGAACAGACGAGCAGTATTTT. The chain is built from TRBV28 and TRBJ2-3; D gene uncertain. Germline V CDR1 and CDR2: MDHEN, SYDVKM. This CDR3 comprises 16 residues. V was clipped by 5 bases and J by 11 bases, with 26 bases between them.

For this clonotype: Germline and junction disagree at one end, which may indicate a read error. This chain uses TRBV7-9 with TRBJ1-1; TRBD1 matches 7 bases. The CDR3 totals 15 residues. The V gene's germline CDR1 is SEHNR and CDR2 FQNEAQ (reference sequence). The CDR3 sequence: CASSLDLTGRSEDFF. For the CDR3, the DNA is TGTGCCAGCAGCTTAGATCTGACAGGGAGGAGTGAAGATTTCTTT.

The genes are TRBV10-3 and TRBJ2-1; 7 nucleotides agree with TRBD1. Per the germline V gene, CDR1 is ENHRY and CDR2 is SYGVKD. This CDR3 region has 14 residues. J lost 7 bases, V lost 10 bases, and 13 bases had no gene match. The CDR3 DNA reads TGTGCCAGCACCCCAGGGGGTAACTTTAATGAGCAGTTCTTC. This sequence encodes CASTPGGNFNEQFF.

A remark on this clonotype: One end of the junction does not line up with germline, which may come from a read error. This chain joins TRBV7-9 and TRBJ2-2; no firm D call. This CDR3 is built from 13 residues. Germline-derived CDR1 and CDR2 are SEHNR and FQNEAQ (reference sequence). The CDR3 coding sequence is TGTGCCAGCAGCTTGTCCGGAGCCGGCGAGCTGTTTTTT. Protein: CASSLSGAGELFF.

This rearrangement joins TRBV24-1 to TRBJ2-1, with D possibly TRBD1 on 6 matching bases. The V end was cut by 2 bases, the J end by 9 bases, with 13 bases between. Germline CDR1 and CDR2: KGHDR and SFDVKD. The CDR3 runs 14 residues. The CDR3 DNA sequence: TGTGCCACCAGTGATTCGTTCCCCAGGGGTGAGCAGTTCTTC. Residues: CATSDSFPRGEQFF.

Here the CDR3 DNA reads TGTGCCAGCAGCGCTGGAGGGGTAGGCTACGAGCAGTATTTT. It translates to CASSAGGVGYEQYF. The chain has TRBV9 and TRBJ1-5, with D possibly being TRBD2 (6 bases). The J call could be wrong; TRBJ2-3 is a better fit for the DNA end. There are 14 residues in the CDR3. CDR1 is SGDLS and CDR2 is YYNGEE in the germline V gene.

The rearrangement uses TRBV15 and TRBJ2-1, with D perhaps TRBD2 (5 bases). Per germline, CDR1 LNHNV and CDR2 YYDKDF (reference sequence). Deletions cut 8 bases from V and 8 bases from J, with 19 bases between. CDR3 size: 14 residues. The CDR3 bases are TGTGCCACCGGCACTAGTGGTCGTAGGGATGAGCAGTTCTTC. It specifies CATGTSGRRDEQFF.

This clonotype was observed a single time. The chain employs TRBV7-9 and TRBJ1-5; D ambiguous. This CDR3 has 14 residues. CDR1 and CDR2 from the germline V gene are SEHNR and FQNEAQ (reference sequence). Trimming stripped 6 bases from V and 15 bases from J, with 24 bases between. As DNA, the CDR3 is TGTGCCAGCAGTGAAGCTTATAGCAATCAGCTTGGGCATTTT. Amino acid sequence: CASSEAYSNQLGHF.

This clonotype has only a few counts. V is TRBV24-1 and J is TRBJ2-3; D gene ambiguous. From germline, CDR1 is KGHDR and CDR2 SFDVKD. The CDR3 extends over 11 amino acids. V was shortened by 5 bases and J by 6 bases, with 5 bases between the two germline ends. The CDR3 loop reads CATSGKDTQYF. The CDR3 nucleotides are TGTGCCACCAGTGGGAAGGATACGCAGTATTTT.

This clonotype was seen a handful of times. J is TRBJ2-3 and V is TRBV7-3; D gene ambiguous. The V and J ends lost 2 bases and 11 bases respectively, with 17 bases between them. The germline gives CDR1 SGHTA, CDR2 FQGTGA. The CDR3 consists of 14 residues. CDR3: CASSLGLLGDEQYF. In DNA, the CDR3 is TGTGCCAGCAGCTTAGGCCTCCTAGGAGATGAGCAGTATTTT.

Written as DNA, the CDR3 is TGCGGCGTCAACGGGGGGGGGATTCATGAGCAGTTCTTC. Protein product: CGVNGGGIHEQFF. The gene calls are TRBV20-1 and TRBJ2-1, with 8 positions matching TRBD2. The CDR3 is 13 residues long. Germline V gene sequence: CDR1 DFQATT, CDR2 SNEGSKA (reference sequence).

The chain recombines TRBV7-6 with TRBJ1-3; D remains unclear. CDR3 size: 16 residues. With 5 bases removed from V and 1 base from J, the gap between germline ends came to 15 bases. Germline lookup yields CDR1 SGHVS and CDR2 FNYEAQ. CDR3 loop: CASSPLRSASGNTIYF. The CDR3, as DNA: TGTGCCAGCAGCCCCCTCCGGAGTGCATCTGGAAACACCATATATTTT.

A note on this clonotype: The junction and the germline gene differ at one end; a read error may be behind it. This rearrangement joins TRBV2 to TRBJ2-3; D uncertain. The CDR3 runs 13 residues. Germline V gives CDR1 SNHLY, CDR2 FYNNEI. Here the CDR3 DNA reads TGTCCCAGCAGAAGTACGGGCACAGATACGCAGTATTTT. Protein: CPSRSTGTDTQYF. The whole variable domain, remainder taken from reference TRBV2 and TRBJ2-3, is EPEVTQTPSHQVTQMGQEVILRCVPISNHLYFYWYRQILGQKVEFLVSFYNNEISEKSEIFDDQFSVERPDGSNFTLKIRSTKLEDSAMYFCPSRSTGTDTQYFGPGTRLTVL.

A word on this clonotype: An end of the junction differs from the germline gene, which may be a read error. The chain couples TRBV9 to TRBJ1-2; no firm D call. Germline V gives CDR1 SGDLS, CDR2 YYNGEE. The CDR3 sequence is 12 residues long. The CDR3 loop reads CASSSGSYGYTF. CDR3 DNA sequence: TGTGCCAGCAGCTCGGGGTCCTATGGCTACACCTTT.

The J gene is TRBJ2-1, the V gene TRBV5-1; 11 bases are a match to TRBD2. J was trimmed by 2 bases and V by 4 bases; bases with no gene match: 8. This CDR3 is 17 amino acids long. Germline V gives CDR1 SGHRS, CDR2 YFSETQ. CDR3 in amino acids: CASSNTSGGGTYNEQFF. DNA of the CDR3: TGCGCCAGCAGCAACACTAGCGGGGGAGGAACCTACAATGAGCAGTTCTTC.

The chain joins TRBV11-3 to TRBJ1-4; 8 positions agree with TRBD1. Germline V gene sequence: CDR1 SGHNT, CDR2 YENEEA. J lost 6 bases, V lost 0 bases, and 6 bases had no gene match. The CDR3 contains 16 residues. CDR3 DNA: TGTGCCAGCAGCTTAGATCTGACAGGGGCGGATGAAAAACTGTTTTTT. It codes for CASSLDLTGADEKLFF.

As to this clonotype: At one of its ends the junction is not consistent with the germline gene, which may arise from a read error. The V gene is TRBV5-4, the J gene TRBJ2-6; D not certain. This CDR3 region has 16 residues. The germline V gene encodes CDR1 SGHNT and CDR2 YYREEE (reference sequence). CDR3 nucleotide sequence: TGCGCCAGCAGCCAAGATCGGAGCTACGGGGCCAACGTCCTGACTTTC. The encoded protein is CASSQDRSYGANVLTF.

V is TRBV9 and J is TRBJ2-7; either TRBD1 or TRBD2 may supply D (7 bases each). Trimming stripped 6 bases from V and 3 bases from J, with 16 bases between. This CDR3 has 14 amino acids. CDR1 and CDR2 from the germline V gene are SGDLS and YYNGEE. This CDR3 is CASKFRGGDYEQYF. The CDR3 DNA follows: TGTGCCAGCAAGTTCAGGGGGGGGGACTACGAGCAGTACTTC.

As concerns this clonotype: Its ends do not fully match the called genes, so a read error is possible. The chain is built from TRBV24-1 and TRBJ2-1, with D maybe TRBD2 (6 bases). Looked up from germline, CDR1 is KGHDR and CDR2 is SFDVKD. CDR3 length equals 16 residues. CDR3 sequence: CATSDFGREGAYEQFF. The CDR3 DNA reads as TGTGCCACCAGCGATTTTGGGCGGGAAGGCGCCTATGAGCAGTTCTTC.

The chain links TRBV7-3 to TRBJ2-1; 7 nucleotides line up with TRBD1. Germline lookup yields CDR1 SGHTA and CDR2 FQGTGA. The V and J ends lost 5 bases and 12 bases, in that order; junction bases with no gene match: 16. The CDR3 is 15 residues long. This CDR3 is CASSTQGTWGETQFF. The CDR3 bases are TGTGCCAGCAGCACACAGGGGACCTGGGGAGAGACGCAGTTCTTC.